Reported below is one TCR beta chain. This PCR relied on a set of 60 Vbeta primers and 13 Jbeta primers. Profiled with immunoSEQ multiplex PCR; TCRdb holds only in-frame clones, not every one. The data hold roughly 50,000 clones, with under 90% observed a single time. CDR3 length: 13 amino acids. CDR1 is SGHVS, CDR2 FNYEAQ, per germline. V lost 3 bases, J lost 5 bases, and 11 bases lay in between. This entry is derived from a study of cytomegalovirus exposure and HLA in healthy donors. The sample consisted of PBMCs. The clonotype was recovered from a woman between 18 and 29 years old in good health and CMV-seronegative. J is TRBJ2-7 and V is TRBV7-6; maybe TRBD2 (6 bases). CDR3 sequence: CASSFGAGNEQYF. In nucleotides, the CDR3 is TGTGCCAGCAGCTTCGGAGCGGGCAACGAGCAGTACTTC.